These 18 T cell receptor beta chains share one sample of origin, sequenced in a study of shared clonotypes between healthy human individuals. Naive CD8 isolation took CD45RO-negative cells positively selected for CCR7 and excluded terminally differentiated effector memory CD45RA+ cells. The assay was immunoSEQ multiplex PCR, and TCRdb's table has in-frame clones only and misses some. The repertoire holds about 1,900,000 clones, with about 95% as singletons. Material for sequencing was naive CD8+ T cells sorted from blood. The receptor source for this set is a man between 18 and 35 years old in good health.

CDR3 DNA: TGTGCCAGCAGCTTAGAAGCCGGGACAGGGTTTTTGAATGAGCAGTTCTTC. Translating it yields CASSLEAGTGFLNEQFF. The chain couples TRBV11-2 to TRBJ2-1, with 9 bases identical to TRBD1. The germline V gene has CDR1 SGHAT and CDR2 FQNNGV. This CDR3 has 17 amino acids. Unmatched junction bases numbered 10, after V lost 0 bases and J lost 7 bases.

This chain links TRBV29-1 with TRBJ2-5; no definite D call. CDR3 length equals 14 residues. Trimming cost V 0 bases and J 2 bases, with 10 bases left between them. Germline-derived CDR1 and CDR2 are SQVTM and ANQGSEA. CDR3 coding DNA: TGCAGCGTTGAAGATAGGCAGATTCAAGAGACCCAGTACTTC. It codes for CSVEDRQIQETQYF.

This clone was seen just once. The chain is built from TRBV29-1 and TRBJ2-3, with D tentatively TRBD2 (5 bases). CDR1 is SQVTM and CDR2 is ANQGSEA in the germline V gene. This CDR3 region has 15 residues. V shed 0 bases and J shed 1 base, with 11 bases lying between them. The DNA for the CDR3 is TGCAGCGTTGAAGAAAAAGGGCGGGGCACAGATACGCAGTATTTT. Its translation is CSVEEKGRGTDTQYF.

The CDR3 here is CASSLGVGTPTFTDTQYF. The CDR3 DNA follows: TGTGCCAGCAGTTTAGGGGTGGGGACACCTACATTCACAGATACGCAGTATTTT. The rearrangement joins TRBV27 to TRBJ2-3; a possible D gene is TRBD1 (6 bases). The CDR3 consists of 18 residues. Germline values: CDR1 MNHEY, CDR2 SMNVEV (reference sequence). Trimming took 2 bases from V and 2 from J, leaving 20 bases between them.

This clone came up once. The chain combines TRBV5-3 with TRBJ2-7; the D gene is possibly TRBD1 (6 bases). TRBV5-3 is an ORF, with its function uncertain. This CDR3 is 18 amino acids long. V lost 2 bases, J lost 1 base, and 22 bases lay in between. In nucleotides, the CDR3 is TGTGCCAGAAGCTTAAAAAATCCGATCCGGCAGGGGTCCTACGAGCAGTACTTC. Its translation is CARSLKNPIRQGSYEQYF.

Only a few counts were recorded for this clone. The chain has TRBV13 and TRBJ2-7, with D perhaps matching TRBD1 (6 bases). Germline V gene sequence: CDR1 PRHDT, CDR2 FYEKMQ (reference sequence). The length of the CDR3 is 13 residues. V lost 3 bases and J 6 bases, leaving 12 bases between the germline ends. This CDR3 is CASSLQGRAEQYF. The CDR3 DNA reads TGTGCCAGCAGCTTGCAGGGGCGTGCCGAGCAGTACTTC.

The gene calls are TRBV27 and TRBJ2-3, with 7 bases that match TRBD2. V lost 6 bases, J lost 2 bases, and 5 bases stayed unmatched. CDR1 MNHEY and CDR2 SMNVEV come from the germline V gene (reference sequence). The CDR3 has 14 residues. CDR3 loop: CASSPGTNTDTQYF. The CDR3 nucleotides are TGTGCCAGCAGCCCCGGGACTAACACAGATACGCAGTATTTT.

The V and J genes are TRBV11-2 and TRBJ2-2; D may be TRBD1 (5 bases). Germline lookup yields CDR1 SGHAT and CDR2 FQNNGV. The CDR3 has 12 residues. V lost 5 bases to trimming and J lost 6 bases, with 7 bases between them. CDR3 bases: TGTGCCAGCAGCGGACAAGCCGGGGAGCTGTTTTTT. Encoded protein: CASSGQAGELFF.

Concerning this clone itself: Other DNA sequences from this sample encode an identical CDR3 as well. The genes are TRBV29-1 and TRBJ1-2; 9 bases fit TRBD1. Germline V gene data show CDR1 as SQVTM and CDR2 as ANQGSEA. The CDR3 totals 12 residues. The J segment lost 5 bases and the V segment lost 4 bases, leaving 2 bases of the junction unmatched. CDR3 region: CSVGDRVYGYTF. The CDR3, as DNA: TGCAGCGTTGGGGACAGGGTTTATGGCTACACCTTC. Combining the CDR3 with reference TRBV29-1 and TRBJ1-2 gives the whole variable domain SAVISQKPSRDICQRGTSLTIQCQVDSQVTMMFWYRQQPGQSLTLIATANQGSEATYESGFVIDKFPISRPNLTFSTLTVSNMSPEDSSIYLCSVGDRVYGYTFGSGTRLTVV.

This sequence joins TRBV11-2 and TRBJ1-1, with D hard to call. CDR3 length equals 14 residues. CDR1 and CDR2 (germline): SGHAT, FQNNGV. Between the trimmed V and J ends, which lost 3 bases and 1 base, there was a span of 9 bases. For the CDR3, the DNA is TGTGCCAGCAGCTTCACGCCGGGGAACACTGAAGCTTTCTTT. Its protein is CASSFTPGNTEAFF.

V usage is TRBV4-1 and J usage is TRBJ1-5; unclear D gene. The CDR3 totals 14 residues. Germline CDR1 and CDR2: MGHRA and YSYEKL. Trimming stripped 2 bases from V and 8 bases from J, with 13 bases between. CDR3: CASSQHVAVEPQHF. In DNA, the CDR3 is TGCGCCAGCAGCCAACACGTCGCCGTTGAGCCCCAGCATTTT.

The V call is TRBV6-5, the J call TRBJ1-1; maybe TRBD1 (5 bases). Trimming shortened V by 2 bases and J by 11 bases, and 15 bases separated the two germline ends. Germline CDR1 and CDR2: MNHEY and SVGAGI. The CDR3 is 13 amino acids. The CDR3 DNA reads TGTGCCAGCAGTTACGGAAACCTGCAGGGCGCTTTCTTT. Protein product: CASSYGNLQGAFF.

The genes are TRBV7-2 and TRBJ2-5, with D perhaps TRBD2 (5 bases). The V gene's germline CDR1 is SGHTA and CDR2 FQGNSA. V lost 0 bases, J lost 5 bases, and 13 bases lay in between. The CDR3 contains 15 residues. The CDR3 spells CASSLAGLPGETQYF. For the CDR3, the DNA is TGTGCCAGCAGCTTAGCAGGACTCCCGGGGGAGACCCAGTACTTC.

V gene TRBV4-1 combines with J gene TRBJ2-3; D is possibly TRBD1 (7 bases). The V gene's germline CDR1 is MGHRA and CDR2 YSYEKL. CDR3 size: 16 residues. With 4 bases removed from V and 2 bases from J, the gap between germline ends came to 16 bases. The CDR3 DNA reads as TGCGCCAGCAGCCTGGCCCAGGGGGGTTACACAGATACGCAGTATTTT. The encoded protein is CASSLAQGGYTDTQYF.

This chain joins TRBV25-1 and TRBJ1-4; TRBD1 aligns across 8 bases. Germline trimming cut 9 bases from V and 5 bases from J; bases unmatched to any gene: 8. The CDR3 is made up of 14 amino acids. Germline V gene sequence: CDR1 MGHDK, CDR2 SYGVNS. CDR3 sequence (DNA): TGTGCCAGTCAGGTTGGACAGGGAAATGAAAAACTGTTTTTT. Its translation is CASQVGQGNEKLFF.

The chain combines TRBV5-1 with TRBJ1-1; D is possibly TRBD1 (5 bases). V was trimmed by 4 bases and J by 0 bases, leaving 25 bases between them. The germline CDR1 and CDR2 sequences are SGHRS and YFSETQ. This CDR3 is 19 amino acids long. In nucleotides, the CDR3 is TGCGCCAGCAGCCCCTCTACCTATGGGTGGGGGGAGGTGAACACTGAAGCTTTCTTT. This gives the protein CASSPSTYGWGEVNTEAFF.

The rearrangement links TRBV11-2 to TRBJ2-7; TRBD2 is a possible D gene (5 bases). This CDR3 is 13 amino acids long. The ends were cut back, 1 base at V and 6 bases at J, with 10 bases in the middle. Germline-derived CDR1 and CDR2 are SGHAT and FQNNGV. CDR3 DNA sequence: TGTGCCAGCAGCTTAGGTCGCCGGGGCGAGCAGTACTTC. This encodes CASSLGRRGEQYF.

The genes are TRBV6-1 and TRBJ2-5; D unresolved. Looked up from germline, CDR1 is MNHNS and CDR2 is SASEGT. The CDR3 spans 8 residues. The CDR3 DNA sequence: TGTGACCGAGAGACCCAGTACTTC. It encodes CDRETQYF.